One sample yielded the 24 T cell receptor beta chains listed below, sequenced in a study of blood T cell repertoires in COVID-19. Using immunoSEQ multiplex PCR, the repertoire was profiled, and TCRdb retains in-frame clones only, with some absent. The table includes 250,000 to 350,000 clones, around 85% detected once. Sample: PBMCs or T cells enriched from blood (not recorded which). These receptors were collected from a woman aged 25 to 45 who had recovered from COVID-19.

The V call is TRBV4-1, the J call TRBJ2-3; the match to TRBD2 covers 10 bases. The ends lost 6 bases at V and 6 bases at J; junction bases unmatched: 15. Germline loops: CDR1 MGHRA, CDR2 YSYEKL. The CDR3 runs 17 residues. CDR3 sequence: CASRRGEAGGLGDTQYF. As DNA, the CDR3 is TGCGCCAGCAGAAGGGGAGAAGCGGGGGGGCTGGGGGATACGCAGTATTTT.

The rearrangement uses TRBV4-1 and TRBJ2-4, with 9 nucleotides matching TRBD1. The CDR3 totals 14 residues. Germline V gene lookup returns CDR1 MGHRA and CDR2 YSYEKL. V was pared by 2 bases and J by 13 bases, with 9 bases of the junction left unmatched. The CDR3: CASSQRTGDFNQYF. CDR3 bases: TGCGCCAGCAGCCAACGGACAGGGGATTTTAACCAGTACTTC.

This CDR3 reads CASSLNGRNTEAFF. The CDR3 nucleotides read TGTGCCAGCAGTTTAAACGGTCGCAACACTGAAGCTTTCTTT. The chain employs TRBV28 and TRBJ1-1; D call uncertain. The CDR3 contains 14 residues. Germline V gene lookup returns CDR1 MDHEN and CDR2 SYDVKM. V gave up 2 bases and J gave up 2 bases, with 9 bases separating them.

The genes are TRBV3-1 (or the pseudogene TRBV3-2) and TRBJ2-5; 14 nucleotides align to TRBD2. The CDR3 sequence is 19 residues long. Germline lookup yields CDR1 LGHDT and CDR2 YNNKEL (reference sequence). V was pared by 0 bases and J by 4 bases, with 10 bases of the junction left unmatched. CDR3 nucleotides: TGTGCCAGCAGCCAAGATCTGGGACTAGCGGGAGTTGTGTTAGAGACCCAGTACTTC. Encoded protein: CASSQDLGLAGVVLETQYF.

The V call is TRBV6-1, the J call TRBJ1-1; no reliable D call. The V and J ends lost 8 bases and 5 bases respectively, with 18 bases between them. The germline CDR1 and CDR2 sequences are MNHNS and SASEGT. The CDR3 loop spans 14 amino acids. The CDR3 coding sequence is TGTGCCAGCGAGGGCGGGCAGGAAGTAACTGAAGCTTTCTTT. Its translation: CASEGGQEVTEAFF.

The rearrangement links TRBV28 to TRBJ2-7; possible D gene TRBD2, 7 bases. V was cut by 8 bases and J by 7 bases, with 21 bases left in between. The CDR3 is made up of 14 amino acids. Per germline, CDR1 MDHEN and CDR2 SYDVKM. The CDR3 is CASLSPGGVWEQYF. The CDR3 DNA follows: TGTGCCAGCCTCTCCCCGGGGGGCGTTTGGGAGCAGTACTTC.

The chain couples TRBV2 to TRBJ1-1; D might be TRBD1 (6 bases). The CDR3 spans 13 residues. V was pared by 7 bases and J by 1 base, with 10 bases between. Germline V lookup: CDR1 SNHLY, CDR2 FYNNEI. CDR3 sequence reads: CASNGRGNTEAFF. In DNA, the CDR3 is TGTGCCAGCAACGGCAGGGGGAACACTGAAGCTTTCTTT.

The chain carries TRBV28 and TRBJ1-5; D perhaps matches TRBD1 (5 bases). Germline-derived CDR1 and CDR2 are MDHEN and SYDVKM. The CDR3 consists of 14 residues. Trimming took 3 bases from V and 1 from J, leaving 7 bases between them. CDR3 sequence (DNA): TGTGCCAGCAGTTTCAGGGAAAGCAATCAGCCCCAGCATTTT. It encodes CASSFRESNQPQHF.

This chain uses TRBV5-1 with TRBJ2-7, with 8 bases aligning to TRBD1. Germline-derived CDR1 and CDR2 are SGHRS and YFSETQ. The CDR3 runs to 14 residues. The trim removed 4 bases at V and 2 bases at J, leaving 5 bases unmatched. The chain's CDR3 is CASSQGDRPYEQYF. In DNA form, the CDR3 reads TGCGCCAGCAGCCAAGGGGACAGGCCCTACGAGCAGTACTTC.

The genes are TRBV12-3 or TRBV12-4 and TRBJ2-7; D gene unclear. V was pared by 6 bases and J by 0 bases, with 9 bases between. There are 13 residues in the CDR3. CDR3 loop: CASSPRSSYEQYF. CDR3 DNA: TGTGCCAGCAGCCCCAGATCCTCCTACGAGCAGTACTTC.

With respect to this clone: This sample also contains other DNA sequences that code for the same CDR3. The J gene is TRBJ2-5, the V gene TRBV9; 9 bases align to TRBD2. The V gene's germline CDR1 is SGDLS and CDR2 YYNGEE. The V gene end was trimmed by 2 bases and the J gene end by 2 bases; junction bases not matched to a gene: 1. This CDR3 has 14 residues. The CDR3 bases are TGTGCCAGCAGCGTTAGCGGGGGACAAGAGACCCAGTACTTC. Protein: CASSVSGGQETQYF.

The V gene is TRBV28, the J gene TRBJ2-2; D ambiguous. The V gene's germline CDR1 is MDHEN and CDR2 SYDVKM. V was clipped by 5 bases and J by 0 bases, with 13 bases between them. This CDR3 contains 16 residues. The CDR3 loop reads CASSPLTSTNTGELFF. In nucleotides, the CDR3 is TGTGCCAGCAGTCCCCTCACAAGTACGAACACCGGGGAGCTGTTTTTT.

The chain employs TRBV5-5 and TRBJ2-7; maybe TRBD1 (5 bases). CDR3 length: 14 residues. V was shortened by 5 bases and J by 2 bases, with 14 bases between the two germline ends. The germline gives CDR1 SGHKS, CDR2 YYEKEE (reference sequence). The CDR3 region is CASSLTGVTYEQYF. For the CDR3, the DNA is TGTGCCAGCAGTCTTACAGGAGTTACCTACGAGCAGTACTTC. The complete variable domain, with remaining parts taken from reference TRBV5-5 and TRBJ2-7, reads DAGVTQSPTHLIKTRGQQVTLRCSPISGHKSVSWYQQVLGQGPQFIFQYYEKEERGRGNFPDRFSARQFPNYSSELNVNALLLGDSALYLCASSLTGVTYEQYFGPGTRLTVT.

The CDR3 bases are TGTGCCAGCAGCTTAGATATAGACAGAGGATATAGCAATCAGCCCCAGCATTTT. Residues: CASSLDIDRGYSNQPQHF. The rearrangement uses TRBV7-9 and TRBJ1-5, with D perhaps TRBD1 (5 bases). Germline CDR1 reads SEHNR; CDR2 reads FQNEAQ (reference sequence). Trimming shortened V by 1 base and J by 0 bases, and 16 bases separated the two germline ends. The CDR3 is made up of 18 amino acids.

V and J are TRBV18 and TRBJ2-3; no clear D. V was shortened by 3 bases and J by 1 base, with 11 bases between the two germline ends. The CDR3 consists of 15 residues. Germline CDR1 and CDR2: KGHSH and LQKENI. CDR3 sequence reads: CASSPTSKGTDTQYF. In DNA, the CDR3 is TGTGCCAGCTCACCGACTTCTAAGGGCACAGATACGCAGTATTTT.

V and J are TRBV28 and TRBJ1-3; TRBD1 is a possible D gene (5 bases). The CDR3 runs 16 residues. The germline V gene has CDR1 MDHEN and CDR2 SYDVKM. V lost 6 bases, J lost 1 base, and 16 bases lay in between. CDR3 bases: TGTGCCAGCAGCCCTTCTATCGGGGGGTCTGGAAACACCATATATTTT. It is translated as CASSPSIGGSGNTIYF.

About this clone: The sample holds other DNA sequences that translate to the same CDR3. This chain uses TRBV4-1 with TRBJ1-5; 8 bases map to TRBD1. Germline-derived CDR1 and CDR2 are MGHRA and YSYEKL. CDR3 length equals 15 residues. V was pared by 3 bases and J by 3 bases, with 4 bases of the junction left unmatched. The CDR3 region is CASSQADRDNQPQHF. In nucleotides, the CDR3 is TGCGCCAGCAGCCAGGCGGACAGGGACAATCAGCCCCAGCATTTT.

In DNA, the CDR3 is TGCAGCGTATCCCGGGGGTTTAACTATGGCTACACCTTC. It yields the protein CSVSRGFNYGYTF. This sequence joins TRBV29-1 and TRBJ1-2; TRBD1 might be the D (5 bases). Germline lookup yields CDR1 SQVTM and CDR2 ANQGSEA. This CDR3 has 13 residues. Trimming stripped 6 bases from V and 1 base from J, with 12 bases between.

V usage is TRBV9 and J usage is TRBJ2-4; D is perhaps TRBD1 (5 bases). CDR3 size: 15 residues. The germline CDR1 and CDR2 sequences are SGDLS and YYNGEE. The V and J ends lost 4 bases and 2 bases respectively, with 13 bases between them. The CDR3 DNA reads TGTGCCAGCAGCCCCCAGACAGCTACCAAAAACATTCAGTACTTC. Protein product: CASSPQTATKNIQYF.

V is TRBV28 and J is TRBJ1-2; no clear D. V was clipped by 6 bases and J by 4 bases, with 12 bases between them. Germline V gene sequence: CDR1 MDHEN, CDR2 SYDVKM. The CDR3 has 13 amino acids. In DNA, the CDR3 is TGTGCCAGCAGGCCTGGGCAGATCTATGGCTACACCTTC. Its protein product is CASRPGQIYGYTF.

The V gene is TRBV6-1, the J gene TRBJ2-3; 9 bases are a match to TRBD2. Germline loops: CDR1 MNHNS, CDR2 SASEGT. With 2 bases clipped from V and 0 bases from J, the junction kept 12 bases outside the gene matches. The CDR3 sequence is 19 residues long. The CDR3 reads CASSETVSGSQGSTDTQYF. The CDR3 DNA is TGTGCCAGCAGTGAAACCGTTAGCGGGAGCCAGGGAAGCACAGATACGCAGTATTTT.

V usage is TRBV6-4 and J usage is TRBJ2-1; 10 bases line up with TRBD2. There are 15 residues in the CDR3. CDR1 and CDR2 from the germline V gene are MRHNA and SNTAGT. V was pared by 6 bases and J by 7 bases, with 9 bases of the junction left unmatched. The CDR3: CASSLSGGEENEQFF. CDR3 DNA sequence: TGTGCCAGCAGCCTCAGCGGGGGGGAGGAGAATGAGCAGTTCTTC.

J is TRBJ2-1 and V is TRBV30, with a weak D call TRBD2 (6 bases). The CDR3 length is 15 residues. Germline V CDR1 and CDR2: GTSNPN, SVGIG (reference sequence). Trimming left V 4 bases short and J 6 bases short, with 19 bases between. CDR3 in DNA: TGTGCCTGGACCCTGTCGGGGGAATATGGCAATGAGCAGTTCTTC. It specifies CAWTLSGEYGNEQFF.

This clone was seen once. In DNA form, the CDR3 reads TGCGCCAGCAGCTTGGAGGGGCCCGTCATGAACACTGAAGCTTTCTTT. Its translation is CASSLEGPVMNTEAFF. The chain links TRBV5-1 to TRBJ1-1; perhaps TRBD1 as D (5 bases). V was clipped by 0 bases and J by 0 bases, with 12 bases between them. The length of the CDR3 is 16 residues. Germline CDR1 and CDR2: SGHRS and YFSETQ.